These 22 T cell receptor beta chains came from one sample sequenced in a study of molecular identifiers for immune sequencing clone quantification. TCRdb redid the calling of the PCR reads with MiXCR, one entry per CDR3 protein. Of around 100,000 distinct CDR3 sequences listed, roughly 38% are singletons. Material for sequencing was naive CD8+ T cells from blood, with Jurkat cell RNA spiked in. As to subset: FACS-sorted CD8+CD4-CCR7+CD45RA+ naive T cells. Receptors were obtained from a human donor in good health. Some libraries in this study had Jurkat cell RNA spiked in.

Note on this clonotype: A much larger clone lies a single base off, so this may be a read error. The chain carries TRBV10-3 and TRBJ1-5; D ambiguous. The V gene's germline CDR1 is ENHRY and CDR2 SYGVKD. The CDR3 loop spans 13 amino acids. DNA for the CDR3: TGTGTCATCAGTGAGGGTGCGAGTCAGCCCCAGCATTTT. Amino acids: CVISEGASQPQHF.

The chain combines TRBV7-9 with TRBJ1-3; unclear D gene. Germline V gene data show CDR1 as SEHNR and CDR2 as FQNEAQ (reference sequence). The germline V and J ends were trimmed by 4 bases and 7 bases, with 8 bases remaining between them. This CDR3 has 12 amino acids. The CDR3 coding sequence is TGTGCCAGCAGCTCGTACCCGAACACCATATATTTT. Protein sequence: CASSSYPNTIYF.

This clonotype was picked up many times. The gene calls are TRBV23-1 and TRBJ2-3; possibly TRBD2 for D (6 bases). TRBV23-1 is annotated as an ORF whose role is uncertain. The CDR3 is 18 amino acids. V was cut by 0 bases and J by 0 bases, with 16 bases left in between. The CDR3 DNA is TGCGCCAGCAGTCAATCGAGGTCCGGGAGAGTGAGCACAGATACGCAGTATTTT. Its translation: CASSQSRSGRVSTDTQYF.

Concerning this clonotype: Since a much larger clone is just one base distant, this may be a read error. No conserved phenylalanine or tryptophan ends this CDR3, so it is likely a read error. The chain is built from TRBV4-3 and TRBJ2-1, with 12 positions matching TRBD1. Germline lookup yields CDR1 LGHNA and CDR2 YSLEER. The length of the CDR3 is 15 residues. V lost 5 bases to trimming and J lost 9 bases; unmatched junction nucleotides: 8. DNA of the CDR3: TGCGCCAGCAGCTTCCGGGACAGGGGGCTCGCTGAGCAGTTCTCC. Translation gives CASSFRDRGLAEQFS.

This clonotype was picked up a small number of times. The V gene is TRBV27, the J gene TRBJ2-3, with D possibly being TRBD1 or TRBD2 (6 bases each). Trimming stripped 6 bases from V and 4 bases from J, with 14 bases between. The CDR3 has 14 amino acids. Germline CDR1 MNHEY, CDR2 SMNVEV (reference sequence). DNA of the CDR3: TGTGCCAGCAGACGGGGGCTAGCAGCAGATACGCAGTATTTT. It translates to CASRRGLAADTQYF.

This clonotype showed up many times. The chain couples TRBV28 to TRBJ1-5; a possible D gene is TRBD1 (6 bases). The CDR3 has 16 residues. Trimming shortened V by 5 bases and J by 2 bases, and 16 bases separated the two germline ends. The germline gives CDR1 MDHEN, CDR2 SYDVKM. CDR3 protein: CASSPRFRGGNQPQHF. The CDR3 bases are TGTGCCAGCAGTCCTCGCTTCAGGGGAGGCAATCAGCCCCAGCATTTT.

As concerns this clonotype: The junction does not match germline at one end; this may be a read error. The chain joins TRBV28 to TRBJ2-1; 7 positions agree with TRBD2. Germline CDR1 reads MDHEN; CDR2 reads SYDVKM. This CDR3 is built from 18 residues. The CDR3 DNA is TGTGCCAGCAGTTGGCCTCCTAGCGGACATTACTCCTACAATCAGCAGTTCTTC. Translated: CASSWPPSGHYSYNQQFF.

The table lists this clonotype with a few counts. V gene TRBV28 combines with J gene TRBJ2-7, with TRBD1 identical over 10 bases. Germline V CDR1 and CDR2: MDHEN, SYDVKM. The CDR3 runs 15 residues. V shed 6 bases and J 3 bases; nucleotides not matched to a gene: 8. The CDR3 region is CASSAWTGGIYEQYF. CDR3 coding DNA: TGTGCCAGCAGCGCTTGGACAGGGGGAATCTACGAGCAGTACTTC. Looking up the rest from reference TRBV28 and TRBJ2-7 gives the full variable domain: DVKVTQSSRYLVKRTGEKVFLECVQDMDHENMFWYRQDPGLGLRLIYFSYDVKMKEKGDIPEGYSVSREKKERFSLILESASTNQTSMYLCASSAWTGGIYEQYFGPGTRLTVT.

In its sample, this clonotype was seen many times. The chain has TRBV6-2 or TRBV6-3 and TRBJ2-1; TRBD2 matches 11 bases. Trimming removed 7 bases from V and 12 bases from J; junction bases left unmatched: 14. Germline V gene lookup returns CDR1 MNHEY and CDR2 SVGEGT. This CDR3 has 15 residues. In nucleotides, the CDR3 is TGTGCCAGCACTCCCCCGGGGAGACTAGCGGGAATGCAGTTCTTC. Its translation: CASTPPGRLAGMQFF.

This clonotype showed up many times. The chain links TRBV5-1 to TRBJ1-1; D is unclear. The CDR3 loop spans 14 amino acids. The V gene lost 0 bases and the J gene lost 1 base, with 7 bases spanning the gap. Germline assignment: CDR1 SGHRS and CDR2 YFSETQ. The CDR3 bases are TGCGCCAGCAGCTTGGTTGGGGAGAACACTGAAGCTTTCTTT. This gives the protein CASSLVGENTEAFF.

Turning to this clonotype: A read error may explain this, as a much larger clone is one base away. The chain couples TRBV29-1 to TRBJ2-3; D may match TRBD1 or TRBD2 (5 bases each). This CDR3 has 13 residues. Germline CDR1 reads SQVTM; CDR2 reads ANQGSEA. CDR3 sequence reads: CSAPGPQTVTQYF. CDR3 sequence (DNA): TGCAGCGCCCCGGGGCCTCAAACAGTTACGCAGTATTTT.

The chain has TRBV28 and TRBJ2-3; 14 bases are shared with TRBD2. CDR3 length: 17 amino acids. V gave up 5 bases and J gave up 4 bases; unmatched junction bases: 8. CDR1 and CDR2 (germline): MDHEN, SYDVKM. The CDR3 DNA is TGTGCCAGCAGTATAAAGGGACTAGCGGGAGTATCAGATACGCAGTATTTT. Protein: CASSIKGLAGVSDTQYF.

The V gene is TRBV27, the J gene TRBJ2-1, with 8 nucleotides matching TRBD2. The V and J ends lost 8 bases and 6 bases, in that order; junction bases with no gene match: 12. The CDR3 covers 15 residues. Germline V lookup: CDR1 MNHEY, CDR2 SMNVEV (reference sequence). CDR3 DNA: TGTGCCAGCGGTCTGGCGGGAGGCGTCCTCAATGAGCAGTTCTTC. It encodes CASGLAGGVLNEQFF.

This clonotype has only a few counts. V is TRBV6-5 and J is TRBJ2-7; D call uncertain. The CDR3 consists of 14 residues. The germline V gene has CDR1 MNHEY and CDR2 SVGAGI. V was shortened by 4 bases and J by 5 bases, with 15 bases between the two germline ends. The CDR3 reads CASSFGLSGDEQYF. CDR3 sequence (DNA): TGTGCCAGCAGTTTTGGCCTCTCGGGCGACGAGCAGTACTTC.

This sequence joins TRBV9 and TRBJ2-5; 7 bases agree with TRBD2. V lost 4 bases, J lost 2 bases, and 8 bases stayed unmatched. The CDR3 sequence is 15 residues long. CDR1 SGDLS and CDR2 YYNGEE come from the germline V gene. The CDR3 DNA sequence: TGTGCCAGCAGCCCCGGCGGGGGTCAACAAGAGACCCAGTACTTC. It yields the protein CASSPGGGQQETQYF.

The chain couples TRBV10-1 to TRBJ2-7; no clear D gene. CDR1 WNHNN and CDR2 SYGVQD come from the germline V gene (reference sequence). CDR3 length equals 12 residues. V lost 3 bases, J lost 2 bases, and 5 bases lay in between. In DNA, the CDR3 is TGCGCCAGCAGTGACTCAACCTACGAGCAGTACTTC. This encodes CASSDSTYEQYF.

The J gene is TRBJ2-3, the V gene TRBV18; 8 bases fit TRBD1. CDR3 length: 15 amino acids. Trimming at V came to 4 bases and at J to 1 base, leaving 4 bases not matched to a gene. Looked up from germline, CDR1 is KGHSH and CDR2 is LQKENI. The CDR3 sequence is CASSQPGQGTDTQYF. CDR3 in DNA: TGTGCCAGCTCACAACCGGGACAGGGCACAGATACGCAGTATTTT. The variable domain in full, completed from reference TRBV18 and TRBJ2-3, reads NAGVMQNPRHLVRRRGQEARLRCSPMKGHSHVYWYRQLPEEGLKFMVYLQKENIIDESGMPKERFSAEFPKEGPSILRIQQVVRGDSAAYFCASSQPGQGTDTQYFGPGTRLTVL.

The sample holds a few counts of this clonotype. The V call is TRBV9, the J call TRBJ2-7, with 7 positions matching TRBD2. The CDR3 covers 14 residues. The V and J ends lost 2 bases and 3 bases, in that order; junction bases with no gene match: 5. CDR1 is SGDLS, CDR2 YYNGEE, per germline. The CDR3 DNA sequence: TGTGCCAGCAGCGTGACGGGGGGTTTCTACGAGCAGTACTTC. Its protein is CASSVTGGFYEQYF.

This clonotype turned up a few times. The chain joins TRBV28 to TRBJ1-5, with 9 nucleotides matching TRBD1. The CDR3 contains 16 residues. The J segment lost 8 bases and the V segment lost 2 bases, leaving 10 bases of the junction unmatched. Germline values: CDR1 MDHEN, CDR2 SYDVKM. CDR3 amino acids: CASSLTLGQGTKPQHF. The CDR3 DNA reads as TGTGCCAGCAGTTTAACCCTCGGACAGGGGACAAAGCCCCAGCATTTT.

Only a few counts were recorded for this clonotype. The chain joins TRBV3-1 to TRBJ2-7; TRBD2 might be the D (5 bases). V was cut by 4 bases and J by 0 bases, with 10 bases left in between. The germline V gene encodes CDR1 LGHDT and CDR2 YNNKEL (reference sequence). The length of the CDR3 is 14 residues. The CDR3 loop is CASSRTRSSYEQYF. The DNA for the CDR3 is TGTGCCAGCAGCCGGACTCGGAGCTCCTACGAGCAGTACTTC.

A word on this clonotype: Given a much more abundant clone one base away, this may be a read error. The chain joins TRBV14 to TRBJ2-7, with 10 bases lining up with TRBD2. V dropped 5 bases and J dropped 2; count of bases not matched to a gene: 6. CDR1 and CDR2 from the germline V gene are SGHDN and FVKESK. The CDR3 has 15 residues. CDR3 region: CASSSLAGGAYEQYF. The DNA of the CDR3 is TGTGCCAGCAGCTCTTTAGCGGGAGGCGCCTACGAGCAGTACTTC.

The chain has TRBV9 and TRBJ2-3, with D maybe TRBD1 (5 bases). The V gene's germline CDR1 is SGDLS and CDR2 YYNGEE. This CDR3 comprises 16 residues. The V and J ends lost 3 bases and 1 base respectively, with 15 bases between them. CDR3 sequence reads: CASSAPGPQGTDTQYF. As DNA, the CDR3 is TGTGCCAGCAGCGCTCCAGGGCCTCAAGGCACAGATACGCAGTATTTT.